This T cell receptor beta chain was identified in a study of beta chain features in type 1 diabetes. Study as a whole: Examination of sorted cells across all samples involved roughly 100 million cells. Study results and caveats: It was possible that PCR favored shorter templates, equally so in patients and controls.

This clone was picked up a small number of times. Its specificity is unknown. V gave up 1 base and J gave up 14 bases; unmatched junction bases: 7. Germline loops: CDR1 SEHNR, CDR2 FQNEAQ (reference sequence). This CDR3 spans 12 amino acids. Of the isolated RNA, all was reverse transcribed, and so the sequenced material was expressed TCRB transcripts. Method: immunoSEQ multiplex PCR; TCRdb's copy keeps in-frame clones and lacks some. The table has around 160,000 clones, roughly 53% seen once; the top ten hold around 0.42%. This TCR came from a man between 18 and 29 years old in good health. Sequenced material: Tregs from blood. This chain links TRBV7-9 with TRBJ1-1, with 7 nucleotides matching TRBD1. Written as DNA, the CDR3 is TGTGCCAGCAGCTTAGGGGACAGTTTTCCGTTCTTT. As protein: CASSLGDSFPFF.